This TCR beta chain was recorded in a study of blood T cell repertoires in COVID-19. Across the whole study: Acute and convalescent COVID-19 specimens originated in the United States, Italy and Spain.

TCRdb's copy holds only in-frame clones and misses some; the assay was immunoSEQ multiplex PCR. The data contain approximately 210,000 clones, around 86% of them seen just once; the ten biggest clones take up 9.5% to 13%. The sample taken for sequencing was peripheral blood. The sequence came from a man aged 45 to 65 with COVID-19, enrolled during active disease.

CDR3: CASSLTWDTFNYGYTF. The CDR3 DNA follows: TGTGCCAGCAGTTTAACATGGGACACGTTTAACTATGGCTACACCTTC. This rearrangement joins TRBV27 to TRBJ1-2, with D tentatively TRBD1 (6 bases). This CDR3 is built from 16 residues. Trimming took 2 bases from V and 1 from J, leaving 14 bases between them. CDR1 and CDR2 (germline): MNHEY, SMNVEV (reference sequence).